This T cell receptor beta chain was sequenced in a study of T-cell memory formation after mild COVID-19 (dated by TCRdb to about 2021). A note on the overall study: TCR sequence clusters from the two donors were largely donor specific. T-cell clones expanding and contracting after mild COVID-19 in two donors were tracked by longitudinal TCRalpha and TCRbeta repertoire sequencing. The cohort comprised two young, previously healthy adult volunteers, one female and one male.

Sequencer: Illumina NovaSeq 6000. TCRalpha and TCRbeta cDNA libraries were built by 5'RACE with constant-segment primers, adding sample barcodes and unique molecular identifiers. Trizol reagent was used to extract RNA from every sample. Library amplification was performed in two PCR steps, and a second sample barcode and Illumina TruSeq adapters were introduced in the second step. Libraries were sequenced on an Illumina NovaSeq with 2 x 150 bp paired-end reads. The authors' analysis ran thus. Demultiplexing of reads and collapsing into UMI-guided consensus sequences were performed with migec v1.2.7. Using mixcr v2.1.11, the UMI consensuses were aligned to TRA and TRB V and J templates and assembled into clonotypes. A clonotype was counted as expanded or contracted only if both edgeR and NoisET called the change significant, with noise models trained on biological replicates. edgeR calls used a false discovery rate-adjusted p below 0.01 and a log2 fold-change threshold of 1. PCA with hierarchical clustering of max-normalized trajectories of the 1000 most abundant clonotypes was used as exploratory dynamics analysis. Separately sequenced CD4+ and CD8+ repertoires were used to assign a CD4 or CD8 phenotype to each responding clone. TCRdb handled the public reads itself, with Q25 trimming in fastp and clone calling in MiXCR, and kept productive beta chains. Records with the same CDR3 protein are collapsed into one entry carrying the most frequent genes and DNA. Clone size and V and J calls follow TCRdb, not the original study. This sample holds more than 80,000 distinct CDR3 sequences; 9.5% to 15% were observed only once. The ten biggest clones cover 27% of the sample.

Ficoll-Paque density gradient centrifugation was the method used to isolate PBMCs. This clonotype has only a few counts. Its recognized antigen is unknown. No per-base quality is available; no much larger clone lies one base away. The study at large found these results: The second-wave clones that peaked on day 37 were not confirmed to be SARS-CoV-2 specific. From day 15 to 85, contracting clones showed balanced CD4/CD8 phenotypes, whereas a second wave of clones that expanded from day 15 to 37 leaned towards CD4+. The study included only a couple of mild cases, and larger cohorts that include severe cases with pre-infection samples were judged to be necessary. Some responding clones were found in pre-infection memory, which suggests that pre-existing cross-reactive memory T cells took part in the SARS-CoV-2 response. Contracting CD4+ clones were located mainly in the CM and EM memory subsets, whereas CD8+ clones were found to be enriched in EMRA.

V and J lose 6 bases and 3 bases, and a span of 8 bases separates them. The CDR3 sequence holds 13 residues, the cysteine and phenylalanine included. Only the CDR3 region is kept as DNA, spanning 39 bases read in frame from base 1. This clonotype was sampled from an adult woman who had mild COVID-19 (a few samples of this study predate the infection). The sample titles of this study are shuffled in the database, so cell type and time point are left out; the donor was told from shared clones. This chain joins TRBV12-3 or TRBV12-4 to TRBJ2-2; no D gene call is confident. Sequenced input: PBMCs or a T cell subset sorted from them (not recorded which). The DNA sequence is TGTGCCAGCAGCCGGAAAGACACCGGGGAGCTGTTTTTT. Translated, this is CASSRKDTGELFF.